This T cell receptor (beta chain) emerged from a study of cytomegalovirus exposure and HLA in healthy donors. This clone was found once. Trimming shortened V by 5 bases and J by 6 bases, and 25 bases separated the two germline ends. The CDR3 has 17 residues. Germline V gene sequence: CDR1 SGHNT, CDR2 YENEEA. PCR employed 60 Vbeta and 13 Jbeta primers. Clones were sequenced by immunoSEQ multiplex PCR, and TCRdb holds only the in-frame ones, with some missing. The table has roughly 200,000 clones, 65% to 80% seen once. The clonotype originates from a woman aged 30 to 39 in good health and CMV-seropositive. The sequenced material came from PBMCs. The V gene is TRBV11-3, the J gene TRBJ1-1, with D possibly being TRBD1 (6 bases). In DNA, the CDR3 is TGTGCCAGCAGCCCTCCGCTGGGGGGGGCAAAATCAGCTGAAGCTTTCTTT. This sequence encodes CASSPPLGGAKSAEAFF.